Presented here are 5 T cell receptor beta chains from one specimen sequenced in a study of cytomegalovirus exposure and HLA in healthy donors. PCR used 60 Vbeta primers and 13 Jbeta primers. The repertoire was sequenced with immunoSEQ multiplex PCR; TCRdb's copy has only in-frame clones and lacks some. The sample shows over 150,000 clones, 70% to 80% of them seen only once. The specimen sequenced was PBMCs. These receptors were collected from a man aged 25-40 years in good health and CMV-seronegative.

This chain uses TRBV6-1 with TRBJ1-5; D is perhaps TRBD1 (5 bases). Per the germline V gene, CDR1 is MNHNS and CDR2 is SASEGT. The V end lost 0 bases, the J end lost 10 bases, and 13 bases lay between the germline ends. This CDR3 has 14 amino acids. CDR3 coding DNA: TGTGCCAGCAGTGAAGCGGTGGGGCAATCACCCCAGCATTTT. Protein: CASSEAVGQSPQHF.

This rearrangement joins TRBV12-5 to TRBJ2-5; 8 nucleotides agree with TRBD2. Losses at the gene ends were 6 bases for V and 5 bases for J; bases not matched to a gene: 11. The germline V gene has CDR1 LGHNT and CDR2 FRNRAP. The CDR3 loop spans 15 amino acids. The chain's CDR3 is CASGPTSGGLETQYF. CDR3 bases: TGTGCTAGTGGCCCCACGTCGGGGGGGCTCGAGACCCAGTACTTC. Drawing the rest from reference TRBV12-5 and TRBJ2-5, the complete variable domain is DARVTQTPRHKVTEMGQEVTMRCQPILGHNTVFWYRQTMMQGLELLAYFRNRAPLDDSGMPKDRFSAEMPDATLATLKIQPSEPRDSAVYFCASGPTSGGLETQYFGPGTRLLVL.

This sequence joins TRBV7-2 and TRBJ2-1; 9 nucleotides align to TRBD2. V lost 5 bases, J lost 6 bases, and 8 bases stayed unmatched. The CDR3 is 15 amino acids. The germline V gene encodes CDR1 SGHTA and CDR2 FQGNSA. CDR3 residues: CASSPPGTSSNEQFF. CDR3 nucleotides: TGTGCCAGCAGCCCCCCCGGGACTAGCTCCAATGAGCAGTTCTTC.

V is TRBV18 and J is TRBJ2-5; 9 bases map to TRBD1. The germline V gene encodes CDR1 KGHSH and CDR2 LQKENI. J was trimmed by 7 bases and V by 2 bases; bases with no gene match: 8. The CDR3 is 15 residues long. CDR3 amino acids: CASSPAGTGSGTQYF. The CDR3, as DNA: TGTGCCAGCTCACCAGCCGGGACAGGGTCGGGGACCCAGTACTTC.

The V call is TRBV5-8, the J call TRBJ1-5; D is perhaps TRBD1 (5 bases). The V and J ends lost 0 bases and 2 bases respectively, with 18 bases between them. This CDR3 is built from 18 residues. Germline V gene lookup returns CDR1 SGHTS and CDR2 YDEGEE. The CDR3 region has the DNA TGTGCCAGCAGCTTGGTGTTAGGCAGGGCGAGTGGCAATCAGCCCCAGCATTTT. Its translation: CASSLVLGRASGNQPQHF.